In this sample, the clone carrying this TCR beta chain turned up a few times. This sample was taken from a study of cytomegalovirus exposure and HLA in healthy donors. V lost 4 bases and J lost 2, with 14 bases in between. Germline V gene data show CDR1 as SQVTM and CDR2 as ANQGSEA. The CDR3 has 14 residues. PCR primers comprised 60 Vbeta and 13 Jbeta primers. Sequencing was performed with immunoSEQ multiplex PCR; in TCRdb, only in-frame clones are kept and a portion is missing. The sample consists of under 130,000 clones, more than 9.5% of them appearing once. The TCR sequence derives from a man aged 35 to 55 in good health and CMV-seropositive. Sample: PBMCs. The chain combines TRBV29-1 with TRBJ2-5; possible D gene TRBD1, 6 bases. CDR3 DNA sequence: TGCAGCGTTGGGGTTTGGGACAAGCAAGAGACCCAGTACTTC. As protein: CSVGVWDKQETQYF.